This TCR beta chain came from a study of CD8 T cells in ankylosing spondylitis. V lost 3 bases, J lost 8 bases, and 22 bases lay in between. Germline V lookup: CDR1 DFQATT, CDR2 SNEGSKA (reference sequence). The CDR3 covers 15 residues. Making use of molecular barcodes, quantitative 5'-RACE generated TCR beta libraries. TCRdb re-derived calls from the 5' RACE reads in MiXCR, one entry per CDR3 protein. The data show approximately 540,000 distinct CDR3 sequences, approximately 11% seen once. Study-wide results and limits: Disease-linked clones had a CD8+ phenotype and relatively low frequency in peripheral blood. A motif of 7 or 8 highly homologous TCR beta variants was seen as apparently characteristic of ankylosing spondylitis blood. A subset of motif variants has previously been described in the synovial fluid and blood of reactive arthritis.

In its sample, this clonotype was seen many times. Its antigen is not known. What was sequenced was blood, either unsorted or a sorted T cell fraction (not recorded which). This sequence joins TRBV20-1 and TRBJ1-1; maybe TRBD1 (6 bases). This sequence was found in a male donor with ankylosing spondylitis. This CDR3 is CSASSQGRGIGEAFF. For the CDR3, the DNA is TGCAGTGCTAGTTCCCAGGGGAGGGGGATCGGGGAAGCTTTCTTT.